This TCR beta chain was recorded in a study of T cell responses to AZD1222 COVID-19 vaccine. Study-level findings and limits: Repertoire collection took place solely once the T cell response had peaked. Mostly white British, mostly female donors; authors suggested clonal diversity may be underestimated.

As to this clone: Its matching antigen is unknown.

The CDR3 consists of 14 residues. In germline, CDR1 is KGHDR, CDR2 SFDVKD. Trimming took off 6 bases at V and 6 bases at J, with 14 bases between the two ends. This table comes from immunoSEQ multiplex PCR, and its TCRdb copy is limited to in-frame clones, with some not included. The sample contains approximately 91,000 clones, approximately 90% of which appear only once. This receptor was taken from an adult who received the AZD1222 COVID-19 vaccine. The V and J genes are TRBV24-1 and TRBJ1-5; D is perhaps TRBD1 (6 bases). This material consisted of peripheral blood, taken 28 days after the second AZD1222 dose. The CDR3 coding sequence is TGTGCCACCAGTCCAACAGGGATAGTTCAGCCCCAGCATTTT. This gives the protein CATSPTGIVQPQHF.